This T cell receptor beta chain was recovered during a study of blood T cell repertoires in COVID-19. Study-level background: Italy, Spain and the United States were the sources of the convalescent and acute COVID-19 samples.

J gave up 8 bases and V 1 base, and 6 bases lay outside the gene matches. CDR3 size: 14 residues. Germline V gene lookup returns CDR1 LGHDT and CDR2 YNNKEL (reference sequence). Authors' data handling: Amplification from reference gene primers served as the basis for estimated nucleated cell counts. Only in-frame clones appear in the TCRdb table, and some are missing; sequencing was by immunoSEQ multiplex PCR. Clonal size and the V and J genes are those of that table, whereas D and trimming came from the DNA. The sample holds about 280,000 clones; approximately 90% are singletons and the top ten take approximately 4.2%.

The sample comprised peripheral blood. V is TRBV3-1 (or the pseudogene TRBV3-2) and J is TRBJ1-2, with 8 bases identical to TRBD1. The TCR sequence derives from a man aged 35 to 55 with acute or convalescent COVID-19. The CDR3 bases are TGTGCCAGCAGCCAAGGAGGACAGGGTGGAGGCTACACCTTC. Translation gives CASSQGGQGGGYTF.